This T cell receptor (beta chain) was documented in a study of blood T cells in healthy people across ages. Study-level background: Per two T cells, template switching captured roughly one barcoded beta molecule.

Study-level results: As age increased, TCR beta diversity per million T cells fell in a roughly linear fashion. Long-lived and aged donors differed, with more naive CD4+ cells and higher diversity in the long-lived.

Caucasian individuals from Russia who were healthy and aged 6 to 90 acted as donors. The CDR3 spans 13 residues. In germline, CDR1 is DFQATT, CDR2 SNEGSKA (reference sequence). V lost 5 bases and J lost 2, with 10 bases in between. Regarding this clonotype: Antigen unknown.

Next came a second PCR, run for about 7 to 12 cycles, which used a sample-barcoded 5' primer along with a J-beta primer mix. A single record per CDR3 protein comes from TCRdb applying MiXCR to the 5' RACE reads. The data show about 640,000 distinct CDR3 sequences, 58% seen once. This clonotype was sampled from a man in his sixties in good health. The sequenced material came from blood. The gene calls are TRBV20-1 and TRBJ1-5, with D tentatively TRBD1 (5 bases). The CDR3 loop reads CSAVRDGNQPQHF. CDR3 bases: TGCAGTGCTGTACGGGACGGCAATCAGCCCCAGCATTTT.